Listed below are T cell receptor beta chains from one sample, sequenced in a study of radiation and T cells in renal cell carcinoma. The protocol was immunoSEQ multiplex PCR, while the TCRdb copy is restricted to in-frame clones and leaves out a portion. The sample consists of about 24,000 clones, 47% of them appearing once. The sequencing here drew on tumor tissue, taken from a patient whose treatment included radiotherapy and nephrectomy. These receptors were obtained from a woman between 50 and 59 years old with renal cell carcinoma. Both conserved end residues are part of each CDR3. Fields, in order: J gene, CDR3 length, D gene, clone size, V gene, CDR3 protein, CDR3 DNA. A D gene is named only where the DNA matches it firmly. Part of the rows lack a size; the others show once, few, many or a class for expanded clones.

J: TRBJ1-2
length: 10
D: -
size: -
V: TRBV20-1
CDR3: CSARATGDTF
DNA: TGCAGTGCTAGAGCGACCGGGGACACCTTC

J: TRBJ2-3
length: 16
D: -
size: -
V: TRBV4-3
CDR3: CASSQDRASYTDTQYF
DNA: TGCGCCAGCAGCCAAGATAGGGCCAGTTACACAGATACGCAGTATTTT

J: TRBJ1-5
length: 15
D: -
size: few
V: TRBV4-1
CDR3: CASSQDYRSNQPQHF
DNA: TGCGCCAGCAGCCAAGATTACCGTAGCAATCAGCCCCAGCATTTT

J: TRBJ1-5
length: 13
D: -
size: -
V: TRBV6-6
CDR3: CASSREVIQPQHF
DNA: TGTGCCAGCAGTCGAGAGGTTATCCAGCCCCAGCATTTT

J: TRBJ1-6
length: 15
D: -
size: -
V: TRBV13
CDR3: CASSALGTTDSPLHF
DNA: TGTGCCAGCAGCGCTTTAGGGACTACTGATTCACCCCTCCACTTT

J: TRBJ1-1
length: 15
D: -
size: -
V: TRBV4-1
CDR3: CASSLRSTANTEAFF
DNA: TGCGCCAGCAGCCTACGTTCGACAGCGAACACTGAAGCTTTCTTT

J: TRBJ1-1
length: 12
D: -
size: few
V: TRBV5-4
CDR3: CASSFAIGETFF
DNA: TGTGCCAGCAGCTTTGCTATCGGTGAAACTTTCTTT

J: TRBJ2-1
length: 12
D: -
size: -
V: TRBV29-1
CDR3: CSVEDTVNEQFF
DNA: TGCAGCGTTGAAGATACGGTAAATGAGCAGTTCTTC

J: TRBJ1-1
length: 16
D: TRBD1
size: few
V: TRBV4-2
CDR3: CATSAGTGNRNTEAFF
DNA: TGTGCCACCTCAGCCGGGACAGGGAACCGGAACACTGAAGCTTTCTTT

J: TRBJ1-2
length: 14
D: -
size: few
V: TRBV9
CDR3: CASSFVDRNYGYTF
DNA: TGTGCCAGCAGCTTCGTGGATCGTAACTATGGCTACACCTTC

J: TRBJ1-4
length: 15
D: TRBD1
size: -
V: TRBV9
CDR3: CASSYRDREGEKLFF
DNA: TGTGCCAGCAGCTACAGGGACAGGGAGGGAGAAAAACTGTTTTTT

J: TRBJ1-2
length: 13
D: -
size: -
V: TRBV5-4
CDR3: CASSLTGSSGYTF
DNA: TGTGCCAGCAGCTTGACAGGGAGTAGCGGCTACACCTTC

J: TRBJ2-1
length: 16
D: TRBD2
size: once
V: TRBV4-3
CDR3: CASSQDGTTLYNEQFF
DNA: TGCGCCAGCAGCCAAGATGGGACTACCTTATACAATGAGCAGTTCTTC

J: TRBJ2-7
length: 16
D: TRBD1
size: -
V: TRBV4-1
CDR3: CASSRTPGQGSDEQYF
DNA: TGCGCCAGCAGCCGGACTCCGGGACAGGGTAGTGACGAGCAGTACTTC

J: TRBJ1-2
length: 14
D: -
size: -
V: TRBV5-1
CDR3: CASSTGSGPYGYTF
DNA: TGCGCCAGCAGCACGGGTTCGGGTCCCTATGGCTACACCTTC